This TCR beta chain came from a study of human T cells and chemical hapten exposure. Via MiXCR, TCRdb re-called the 5' RACE reads, giving one row per CDR3 protein. Of 110,000 or so distinct CDR3 sequences in the sample, around a fifth are singletons; the top ten hold about 3%. CDR3 length equals 15 residues. The V gene lost 1 base and the J gene lost 0 bases, with 9 bases spanning the gap. Per germline, CDR1 SGHVS and CDR2 FQNEAQ. RNA extraction used unfractionated whole blood as the source of total RNA. The TCR was taken from a human donor in good health. The chain uses TRBV7-8 and TRBJ1-1; D remains unclear. The CDR3 coding sequence is TGTGCCAGCAGCTTAGGAACATGGTTGAACACTGAAGCTTTCTTT. As protein: CASSLGTWLNTEAFF.